This paragraph covers one T cell receptor (beta chain) sequence. The data were obtained in a study of PD-L1 blockade in urothelial cancer. Time point specified: pretreatment peripheral blood. Profiling relied on immunoSEQ multiplex PCR, and the TCRdb table lists in-frame clones only, not all of them. The table includes around 66,000 clones, roughly four fifths detected once. The CDR3 runs to 14 residues. The V gene's germline CDR1 is ENHRY and CDR2 SYGVKD. Trimming took 6 bases from V and 2 from J, leaving 8 bases between them. Here the sequenced sample was PBMCs, taken around atezolizumab (anti-PD-L1) treatment. The rearrangement uses TRBV10-3 and TRBJ2-6; TRBD1 is a possible D gene (6 bases). This TCR was sampled from a man between 65 and 80 years old with urothelial cancer. In DNA, the CDR3 is TGTGCCATCAGACAGGGTACTGGGGCCAACGTCCTGACTTTC. It translates to CAIRQGTGANVLTF.